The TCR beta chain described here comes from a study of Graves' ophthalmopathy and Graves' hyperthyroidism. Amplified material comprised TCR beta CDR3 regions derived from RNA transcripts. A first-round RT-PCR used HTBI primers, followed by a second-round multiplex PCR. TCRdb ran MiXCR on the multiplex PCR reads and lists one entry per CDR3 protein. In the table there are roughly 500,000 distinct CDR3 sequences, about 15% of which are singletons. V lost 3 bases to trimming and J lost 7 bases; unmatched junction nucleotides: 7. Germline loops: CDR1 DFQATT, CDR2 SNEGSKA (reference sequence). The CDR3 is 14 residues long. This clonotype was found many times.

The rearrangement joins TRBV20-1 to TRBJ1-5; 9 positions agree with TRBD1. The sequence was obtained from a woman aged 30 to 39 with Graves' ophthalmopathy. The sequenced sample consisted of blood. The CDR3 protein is CSASQGQGGQPQHF. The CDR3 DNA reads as TGCAGTGCTAGCCAGGGACAGGGAGGGCAGCCCCAGCATTTT.